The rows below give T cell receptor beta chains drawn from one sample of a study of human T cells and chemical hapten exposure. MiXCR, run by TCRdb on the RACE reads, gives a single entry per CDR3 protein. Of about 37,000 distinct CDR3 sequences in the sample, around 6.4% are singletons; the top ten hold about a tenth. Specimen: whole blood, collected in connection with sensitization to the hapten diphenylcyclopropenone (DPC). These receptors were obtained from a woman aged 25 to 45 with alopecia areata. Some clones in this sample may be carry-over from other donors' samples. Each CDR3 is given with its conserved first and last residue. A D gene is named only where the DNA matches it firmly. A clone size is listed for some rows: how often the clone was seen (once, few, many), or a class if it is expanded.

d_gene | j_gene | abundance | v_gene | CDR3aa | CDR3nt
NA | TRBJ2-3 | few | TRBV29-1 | CSSRGAPSPDTQYF | TGCAGTTCTCGGGGGGCCCCTTCCCCAGATACGCAGTATTTT
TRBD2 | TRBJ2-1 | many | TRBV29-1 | CSVAPNGGVNEQFF | TGCAGCGTTGCTCCAAATGGGGGGGTCAATGAGCAGTTCTTC
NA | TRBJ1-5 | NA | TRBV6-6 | CASQDGPYSNQPQHF | TGTGCCAGTCAGGACGGCCCATATAGCAATCAGCCCCAGCATTTT
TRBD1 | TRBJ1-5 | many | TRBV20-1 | CSARAMGQGSNQPQHF | TGCAGTGCTAGAGCAATGGGACAGGGTAGCAATCAGCCCCAGCATTTT
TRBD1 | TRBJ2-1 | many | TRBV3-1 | CASSATGALYNEQFF | TGTGCCAGCAGCGCTACAGGGGCGCTTTACAATGAGCAGTTCTTC
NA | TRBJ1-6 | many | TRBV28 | CASISSYNSPLHF | TGTGCCAGCATATCCTCCTATAATTCACCCCTCCACTTT
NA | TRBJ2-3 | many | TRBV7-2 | CASNIKEGGPTDTQYF | TGTGCCAGCAACATCAAAGAGGGGGGGCCGACAGATACGCAGTATTTT
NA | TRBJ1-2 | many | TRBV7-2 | CASSLTGTGYTF | TGTGCCAGCAGCTTAACGGGGACTGGCTACACCTTC
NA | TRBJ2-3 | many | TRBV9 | CASSVGGGRVPSTDTQYF | TGTGCCAGCAGCGTAGGGGGCGGCAGGGTCCCTAGCACAGATACGCAGTATTTT
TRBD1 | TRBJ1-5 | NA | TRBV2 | CASRAGTGGFQPQHF | TGTGCCAGCAGGGCCGGGACAGGGGGCTTCCAGCCCCAGCATTTT
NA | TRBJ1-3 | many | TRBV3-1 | CASRDQGGGNTIYF | TGTGCCAGCAGAGACCAGGGTGGGGGAAACACCATATATTTT
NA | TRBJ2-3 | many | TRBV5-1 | CASSLSTGTDTQYF | TGCGCCAGCAGCTTGTCGACTGGCACAGATACGCAGTATTTT
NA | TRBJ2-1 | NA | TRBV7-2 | CASSLGPGPTYNEQFF | TGTGCCAGCAGCTTAGGACCGGGGCCTACCTACAATGAGCAGTTCTTC
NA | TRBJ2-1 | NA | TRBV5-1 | CASSLRPKGDEQFF | TGCGCCAGCAGCTTAAGACCTAAAGGGGATGAGCAGTTCTTC
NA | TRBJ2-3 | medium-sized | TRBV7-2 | CASSFPPFTDTQYF | TGTGCCAGCAGCTTCCCCCCCTTCACAGATACGCAGTATTTT